The rows below give T cell receptor beta chains drawn from one sample of a study of T cell repertoires in cytomegalovirus infection. Via MiXCR, TCRdb re-called the reads, giving one row per CDR3 protein. The sample includes approximately 1,000,000 distinct CDR3 sequences, about a third of them seen just once. The antigens these receptors bind are not known. This sample comprised cultured CD8+ T cells from PBMCs, obtained from culture after CMV antigen stimulation. The receptors derive from a human donor in good health (CMV status not recorded). Some clones in this sample may be carry-over from other donors' samples. Both conserved end residues are part of each CDR3. The D gene is left open where the match is weak. Some rows mark clone size as missing; the rest say once, few, many or name a class of expanded clone.

clone size	V gene	J gene	CDR3 length	D gene	CDR3 protein	CDR3 DNA
few	TRBV4-1	TRBJ1-1	14	TRBD1	CASSGRQGIAEAFF	TGCGCCAGCAGCGGGCGACAGGGAATAGCTGAAGCTTTCTTT
-	TRBV18	TRBJ2-1	17	TRBD2	CASSPFGGGPRDNEQFF	TGTGCCAGCTCACCATTTGGGGGAGGGCCGAGGGACAATGAGCAGTTCTTC
few	TRBV28	TRBJ1-4	15	-	CASSYRIDSPEKLFF	TGTGCCAGCAGTTACAGGATCGATTCCCCTGAAAAACTGTTTTTT
few	TRBV24-1	TRBJ2-2	13	-	CATINQNTGELFF	TGTGCCACCATTAACCAGAACACCGGGGAGCTGTTTTTT
few	TRBV27	TRBJ2-3	15	-	CASSLAGGLKYTQYF	TGTGCCAGCAGTTTAGCCGGGGGACTTAAATATACGCAGTATTTT
-	TRBV10-2	TRBJ2-2	15	-	CASSEFTGITGELFF	TGCGCCAGCAGTGAGTTCACAGGGATCACCGGGGAGCTGTTTTTT
-	TRBV12-5	TRBJ1-1	12	-	CASGLPDQEAFF	TGTGCTAGTGGTTTGCCGGACCAGGAAGCTTTCTTT
few	TRBV6-2/TRBV6-3	TRBJ1-1	15	-	CASSYYRVPVTEAFF	TGTGCCAGCAGTTATTATAGAGTCCCGGTCACTGAAGCTTTCTTT
many	TRBV7-6	TRBJ2-1	15	-	CASSPGAGRNNEQFF	TGTGCCAGCAGCCCCGGGGCAGGGAGAAACAATGAGCAGTTCTTC
-	TRBV12-3/TRBV12-4	TRBJ2-3	17	TRBD1	CASSSTGSRYWADTQYF	TGTGCCAGCAGTTCGACAGGGAGCCGGTATTGGGCAGATACGCAGTATTTT
few	TRBV15	TRBJ1-2	15	-	CATSSPILRGYGYTF	TGTGCCACCAGCAGCCCTATACTGAGGGGGTATGGCTACACCTTC
few	TRBV2	TRBJ1-5	15	TRBD1	CASRRTGDSNQPQHF	TGTGCCAGCAGGCGCACAGGGGATAGCAATCAGCCCCAGCATTTT
-	TRBV11-2	TRBJ1-2	13	-	CANSLGQAGGYTF	TGTGCCAACAGCTTAGGGCAGGCGGGTGGCTACACCTTC
-	TRBV27	TRBJ2-5	13	-	CASSPRSLETQYF	TGTGCCAGCAGTCCTCGGTCTTTAGAGACCCAGTACTTC
-	TRBV6-6	TRBJ2-3	17	-	CASSYSVGRGRTDTQYF	TGTGCCAGCAGTTACAGCGTTGGCCGGGGTCGCACAGATACGCAGTATTTT
-	TRBV7-9	TRBJ1-5	16	-	CANSLDGVGENQPQHF	TGTGCCAACAGCCTGGACGGAGTAGGGGAGAATCAGCCCCAGCATTTT
-	TRBV12-3/TRBV12-4	TRBJ1-1	13	-	CASRDSRQTEAFF	TGTGCCAGCAGGGATAGTCGACAGACTGAAGCTTTCTTT
-	TRBV20-1	TRBJ2-1	15	TRBD1	CSARDEEYRGNEQFF	TGCAGTGCTAGAGATGAGGAATACAGGGGGAATGAGCAGTTCTTC
-	TRBV6-1	TRBJ2-7	15	-	CASRDPTGLGREQYF	TGTGCCAGCAGAGACCCGACAGGATTAGGTCGCGAGCAGTACTTC
few	TRBV9	TRBJ2-7	15	TRBD2	CASSVAAGGFHEQYF	TGTGCCAGCAGCGTAGCCGCGGGGGGATTCCACGAGCAGTACTTC
-	TRBV7-6	TRBJ2-1	14	TRBD1	CASSTRQGWHEQFF	TGTGCCAGCAGCACCCGACAGGGCTGGCATGAGCAGTTCTTC
few	TRBV29-1	TRBJ2-1	16	-	CSVDGTDGRTYNEQFF	TGCAGCGTTGATGGAACGGACGGGAGAACCTACAATGAGCAGTTCTTC
few	TRBV6-2/TRBV6-3	TRBJ1-6	13	-	CASSYVVNSPLHF	TGTGCCAGCAGTTACGTAGTGAATTCACCCCTCCACTTT
few	TRBV2	TRBJ2-1	17	-	CASSDPGGQLNYNEQFF	TGTGCCAGCAGTGACCCCGGGGGACAACTAAACTACAATGAGCAGTTCTTC
-	TRBV5-1	TRBJ1-1	15	-	CASSLRPGENTEAFF	TGCGCCAGCAGCTTGAGGCCTGGAGAGAACACTGAAGCTTTCTTT
few	TRBV14	TRBJ1-2	15	-	CASSQAGSHYYGYTF	TGTGCCAGCAGCCAGGCAGGGTCCCACTACTATGGCTACACCTTC
-	TRBV4-1	TRBJ2-5	18	TRBD2	CASSLGGTSGTPQETQYF	TGCGCCAGCAGCCTCGGGGGCACTAGCGGCACCCCCCAAGAGACCCAGTACTTC
-	TRBV3-1	TRBJ2-5	17	TRBD2	CASSQDLAGGFLETQYF	TGTGCCAGCAGCCAAGATCTAGCGGGGGGGTTTTTAGAGACCCAGTACTTC
-	TRBV28	TRBJ2-5	17	TRBD2	CASMGGGLAGTQETQYF	TGTGCCAGCATGGGGGGCGGACTAGCGGGGACACAAGAGACCCAGTACTTC
-	TRBV6-2/TRBV6-3	TRBJ2-3	12	-	CATHHSNQPQYF	TGTGCCACCCACCACTCCAATCAGCCCCAGTATTTT
-	TRBV27	TRBJ1-4	15	TRBD1	CASSDGQATNEKMFF	TGTGCCAGCAGTGATGGACAGGCAACTAATGAAAAAATGTTTTTT
many	TRBV2	TRBJ2-2	14	TRBD1	CASSGTGYTGELFF	TGTGCCAGCAGTGGGACAGGGTACACCGGGGAGCTGTTTTTT
few	TRBV11-2	TRBJ2-1	16	-	CASSLTPEDHYNEQFF	TGTGCCAGCAGCTTAACCCCGGAGGACCACTACAATGAGCAGTTCTTC
-	TRBV7-9	TRBJ2-5	16	-	CASSFQPGLGAETQYF	TGTGCCAGCAGCTTCCAGCCGGGTCTTGGGGCGGAGACCCAGTACTTC
-	TRBV5-8	TRBJ2-3	14	TRBD2	CASSPGGYTDTQYF	TGTGCCAGCAGCCCGGGGGGTTACACAGATACGCAGTATTTT
-	TRBV6-6	TRBJ2-3	16	TRBD2	CASSYSRAGGADTQYF	TGTGCCAGCAGTTACTCGAGAGCGGGGGGCGCAGATACGCAGTATTTT
few	TRBV7-6	TRBJ2-3	21	TRBD2	CASSLQGPRRTSGGASDTQYF	TGTGCCAGCAGCTTACAAGGACCCCGGAGGACTAGCGGGGGGGCCTCAGATACGCAGTATTTT
few	TRBV19	TRBJ1-2	14	-	CASSISQGNYGYTF	TGTGCCAGTAGTATCTCGCAGGGAAACTATGGCTACACCTTC
-	TRBV9	TRBJ2-3	15	-	CASSDYWGATDTQYF	TGTGCCAGCAGCGATTACTGGGGGGCCACAGATACGCAGTATTTT
-	TRBV29-1	TRBJ2-2	15	TRBD1	CSVASGTGVTGELFF	TGCAGCGTTGCCTCCGGGACAGGGGTAACCGGGGAGCTGTTTTTT
few	TRBV12-3/TRBV12-4	TRBJ2-3	17	-	CASSPNGVSLDTDTQYF	TGTGCCAGCAGCCCAAACGGGGTTTCCCTCGACACAGATACGCAGTATTTT
few	TRBV6-5	TRBJ1-1	13	TRBD1	CASTGTGRPEAFF	TGTGCCAGCACCGGGACAGGGCGACCTGAAGCTTTCTTT
-	TRBV5-6	TRBJ2-2	16	TRBD1	CASSRGGTGYTGELFF	TGTGCCAGCAGCCGAGGCGGGACAGGGTACACCGGGGAGCTGTTTTTT
few	TRBV7-6	TRBJ2-7	14	-	CASSLVRDAGEQYF	TGTGCCAGCAGCTTAGTTCGGGACGCTGGGGAGCAGTACTTC
few	TRBV27	TRBJ1-5	13	-	CASSTGLNQPQHF	TGTGCCAGCTCCACAGGACTCAATCAGCCCCAGCATTTT
few	TRBV6-1	TRBJ1-1	15	-	CASVGGRYMNTEAFF	TGTGCCAGCGTAGGGGGGAGGTATATGAACACTGAAGCTTTCTTT
few	TRBV10-3	TRBJ2-1	17	-	CAISVILLASSYNEQFF	TGTGCCATCAGCGTGATCCTCCTAGCGAGCTCCTACAATGAGCAGTTCTTC
few	TRBV19	TRBJ1-5	16	-	CASSIDSAGVNQPQHF	TGTGCCAGTAGTATAGATTCAGCTGGCGTCAATCAGCCCCAGCATTTT
few	TRBV7-9	TRBJ1-2	15	TRBD1	CASSIPTGTLGGYTF	TGTGCCAGCAGCATCCCGACAGGGACCTTGGGTGGCTACACCTTC
-	TRBV7-9	TRBJ1-4	14	-	CASSLAGEDEKLFF	TGTGCCAGCAGCTTAGCCGGGGAGGATGAAAAACTGTTTTTT
few	TRBV7-6	TRBJ1-5	15	-	CASSPLVDSNQPQHF	TGTGCCAGCAGCCCCCTAGTTGATAGCAATCAGCCCCAGCATTTT
many	TRBV12-3/TRBV12-4	TRBJ1-1	13	-	CASRAGRNTEAFF	TGTGCCAGCAGGGCCGGACGGAACACTGAAGCTTTCTTT
few	TRBV28	TRBJ2-3	16	-	CASSLKGRYLTDTQYF	TGTGCCAGCAGTTTAAAGGGCAGATACCTAACAGATACGCAGTATTTT
-	TRBV20-1	TRBJ2-1	16	TRBD2	CSAHTPLAGGYNEQFF	TGCAGTGCTCACACCCCTCTAGCGGGGGGCTACAATGAGCAGTTCTTC
many	TRBV7-2	TRBJ1-2	17	-	CASSLPQDPQENYGYTF	TGTGCCAGCAGCTTACCTCAAGACCCACAGGAGAACTATGGCTACACCTTC
-	TRBV12-3/TRBV12-4	TRBJ2-5	14	TRBD1	CATRGTGGDETQYF	TGTGCCACGAGGGGGACAGGGGGCGATGAGACCCAGTACTTC
-	TRBV15	TRBJ2-1	16	TRBD1	CATSGMGQGPYNEQFF	TGTGCCACCAGCGGTATGGGACAGGGCCCCTACAATGAGCAGTTCTTC
few	TRBV28	TRBJ2-5	15	TRBD2	CASGGVAGGPETQYF	TGTGCCAGCGGGGGAGTAGCGGGGGGGCCGGAGACCCAGTACTTC